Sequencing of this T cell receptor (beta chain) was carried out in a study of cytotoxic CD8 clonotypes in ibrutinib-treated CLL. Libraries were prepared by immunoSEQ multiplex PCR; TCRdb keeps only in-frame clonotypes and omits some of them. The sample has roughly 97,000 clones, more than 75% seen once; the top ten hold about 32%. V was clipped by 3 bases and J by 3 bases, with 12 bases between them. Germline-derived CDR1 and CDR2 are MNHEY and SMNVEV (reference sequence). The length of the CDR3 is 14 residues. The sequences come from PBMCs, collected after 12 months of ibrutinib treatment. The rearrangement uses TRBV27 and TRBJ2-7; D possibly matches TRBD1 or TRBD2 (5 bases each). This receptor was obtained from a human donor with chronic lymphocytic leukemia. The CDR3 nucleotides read TGTGCCAGCAGTTTGGGGGTTCAGGACTACGAGCAGTACTTC. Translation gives CASSLGVQDYEQYF.